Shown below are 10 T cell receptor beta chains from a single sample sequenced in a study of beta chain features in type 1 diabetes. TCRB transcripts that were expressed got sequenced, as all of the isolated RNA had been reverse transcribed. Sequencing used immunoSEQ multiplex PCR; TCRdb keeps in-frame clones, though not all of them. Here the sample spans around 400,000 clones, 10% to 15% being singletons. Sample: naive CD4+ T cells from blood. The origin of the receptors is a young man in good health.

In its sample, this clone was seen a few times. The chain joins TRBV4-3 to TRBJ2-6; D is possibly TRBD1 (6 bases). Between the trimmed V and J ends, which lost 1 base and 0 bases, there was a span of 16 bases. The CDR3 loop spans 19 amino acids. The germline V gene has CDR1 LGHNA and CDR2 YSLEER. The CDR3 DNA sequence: TGCGCCAGCAGCCAAGCGTTGGACAGCCGCTACTCTGGGGCCAACGTCCTGACTTTC. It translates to CASSQALDSRYSGANVLTF.

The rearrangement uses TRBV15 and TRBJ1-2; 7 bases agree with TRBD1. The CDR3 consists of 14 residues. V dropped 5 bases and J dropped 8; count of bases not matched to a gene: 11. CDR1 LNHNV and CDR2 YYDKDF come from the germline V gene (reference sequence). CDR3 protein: CATSRRGQPQGYTF. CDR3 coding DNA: TGTGCCACCAGCCGCCGGGGACAGCCTCAGGGCTACACCTTC.

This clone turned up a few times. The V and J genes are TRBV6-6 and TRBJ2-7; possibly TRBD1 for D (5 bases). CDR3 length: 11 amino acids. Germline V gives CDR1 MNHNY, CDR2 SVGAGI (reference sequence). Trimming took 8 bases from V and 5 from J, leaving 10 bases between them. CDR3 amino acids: CASRRGDEQYF. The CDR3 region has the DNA TGTGCCAGCCGAAGGGGCGACGAGCAGTACTTC.

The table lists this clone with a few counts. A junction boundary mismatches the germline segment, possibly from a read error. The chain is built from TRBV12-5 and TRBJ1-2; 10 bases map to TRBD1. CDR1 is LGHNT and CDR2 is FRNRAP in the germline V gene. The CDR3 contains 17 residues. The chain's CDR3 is CASGLGDRGDLLRGYTF. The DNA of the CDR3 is TGTGCTAGTGGATTGGGGGACAGGGGTGATCTGTTGCGTGGCTACACCTTC.

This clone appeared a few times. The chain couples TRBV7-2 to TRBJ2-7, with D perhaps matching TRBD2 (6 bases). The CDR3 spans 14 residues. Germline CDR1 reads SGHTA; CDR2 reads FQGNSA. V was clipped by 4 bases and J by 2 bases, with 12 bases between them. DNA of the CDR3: TGTGCCAGCAGCTGGGAGGTATCACCCTACGAGCAGTACTTC. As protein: CASSWEVSPYEQYF. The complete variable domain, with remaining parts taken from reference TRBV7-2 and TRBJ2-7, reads GAGVSQSPSNKVTEKGKDVELRCDPISGHTALYWYRQSLGQGLEFLIYFQGNSAPDKSGLPSDRFSAERTGGSVSTLTIQRTQQEDSAVYLCASSWEVSPYEQYFGPGTRLTVT.

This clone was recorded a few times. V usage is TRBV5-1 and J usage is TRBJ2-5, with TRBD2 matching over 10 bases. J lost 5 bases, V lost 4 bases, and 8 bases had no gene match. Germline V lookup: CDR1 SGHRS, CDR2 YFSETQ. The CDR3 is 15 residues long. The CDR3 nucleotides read TGCGCCAGCAGCAAAACGGGGACTAGCGATGAGACCCAGTACTTC. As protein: CASSKTGTSDETQYF.

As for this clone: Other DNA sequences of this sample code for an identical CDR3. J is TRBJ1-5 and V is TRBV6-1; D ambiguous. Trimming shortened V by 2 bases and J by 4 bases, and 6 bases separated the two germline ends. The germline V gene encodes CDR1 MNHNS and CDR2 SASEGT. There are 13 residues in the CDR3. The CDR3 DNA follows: TGTGCCAGCAGTGAACGAGGGAATCAGCCCCAGCATTTT. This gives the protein CASSERGNQPQHF.

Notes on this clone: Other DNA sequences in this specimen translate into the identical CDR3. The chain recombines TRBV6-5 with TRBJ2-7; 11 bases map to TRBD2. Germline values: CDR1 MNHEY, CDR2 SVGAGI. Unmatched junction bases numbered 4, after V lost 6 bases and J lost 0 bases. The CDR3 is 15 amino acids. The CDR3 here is CASSLLAGVSYEQYF. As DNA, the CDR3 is TGTGCCAGCAGCCTACTAGCGGGGGTCTCCTACGAGCAGTACTTC.

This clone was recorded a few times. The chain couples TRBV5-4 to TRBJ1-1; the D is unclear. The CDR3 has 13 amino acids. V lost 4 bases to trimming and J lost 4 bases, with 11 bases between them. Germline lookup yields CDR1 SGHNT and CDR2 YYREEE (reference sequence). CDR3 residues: CASSQSVSTEAFF. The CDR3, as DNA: TGTGCCAGCAGCCAAAGTGTGAGCACTGAAGCTTTCTTT.

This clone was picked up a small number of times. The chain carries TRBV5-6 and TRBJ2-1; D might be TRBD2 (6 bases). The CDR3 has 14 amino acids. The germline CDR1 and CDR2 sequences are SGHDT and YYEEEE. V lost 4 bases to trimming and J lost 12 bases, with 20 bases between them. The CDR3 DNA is TGTGCCAGCAGCGTACGACTAGTGACAATTGGGCAGTTCTTC. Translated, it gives CASSVRLVTIGQFF.